What follows are 20 T cell receptor beta chains derived from one specimen sequenced in a study of cytomegalovirus exposure and HLA in healthy donors. Sequenced by immunoSEQ multiplex PCR; TCRdb stores in-frame clones only, minus some. The sample has about 110,000 clones; 70% to 90% are singletons. Material for sequencing was PBMCs. The receptors were gathered from a woman aged 18-29 years in good health and CMV-seronegative.

The J gene is TRBJ2-3, the V gene TRBV7-3; tentatively, D is TRBD1 (6 bases). CDR3 length: 19 amino acids. Trimming removed 4 bases at V and 3 bases at J, with 26 bases between. Germline V CDR1 and CDR2: SGHTA, FQGTGA. DNA for the CDR3: TGTGCCAGCAGCTCAAAGCCCAGGACAGTCGGGACGGGGACAGATACGCAGTATTTT. Its protein product is CASSSKPRTVGTGTDTQYF. The variable domain in full, with the rest retrieved from reference TRBV7-3 and TRBJ2-3, is GAGVSQTPSNKVTEKGKYVELRCDPISGHTALYWYRQSLGQGPEFLIYFQGTGAADDSGLPNDRFFAVRPEGSVSTLKIQRTERGDSAVYLCASSSKPRTVGTGTDTQYFGPGTRLTVL.

The rearrangement joins TRBV7-8 to TRBJ1-6; D might be TRBD1 (6 bases). V was clipped by 5 bases and J by 10 bases, with 18 bases between them. Per germline, CDR1 SGHVS and CDR2 FQNEAQ. The CDR3 extends over 15 amino acids. CDR3 loop: CASSIVRDTGSPLHF. DNA of the CDR3: TGTGCCAGCAGCATCGTCCGGGACACTGGCTCACCCCTCCACTTT.

V usage is TRBV7-9 and J usage is TRBJ1-1; the D gene is possibly TRBD1 (5 bases). This CDR3 is 14 amino acids long. CDR1 SEHNR and CDR2 FQNEAQ come from the germline V gene (reference sequence). The V end was cut by 6 bases, the J end by 3 bases, with 14 bases between. The CDR3 region is CASRPRGGDTEAFF. Written as DNA, the CDR3 is TGTGCCAGCAGACCCCGGGGAGGGGACACTGAAGCTTTCTTT.

This clone has a handful of counts. The V call is TRBV25-1, the J call TRBJ1-4, with 8 positions matching TRBD1. The germline V gene encodes CDR1 MGHDK and CDR2 SYGVNS. The junction had 12 bases not matched to a gene; V was cut back by 1 base and J by 11 bases. This CDR3 is 16 amino acids long. The CDR3 DNA sequence: TGTGCCAGCAGTGAATCCTCTACAGGGGGGTCTGGCAAACTGTTTTTT. Residues: CASSESSTGGSGKLFF.

V gene TRBV27 combines with J gene TRBJ2-7; D perhaps matches TRBD1 (6 bases). Germline CDR1 MNHEY, CDR2 SMNVEV (reference sequence). The CDR3 length is 17 residues. The V gene lost 1 base and the J gene lost 2 bases, with 18 bases spanning the gap. In DNA, the CDR3 is TGTGCCAGCAGTTTATATACAGGGTCCTCCCAGGCCTACGAGCAGTACTTC. Amino acid sequence: CASSLYTGSSQAYEQYF.

The rearrangement uses TRBV2 and TRBJ2-6; D call uncertain. The V gene lost 4 bases and the J gene lost 3 bases, with 4 bases spanning the gap. The CDR3 spans 13 residues. Germline V lookup: CDR1 SNHLY, CDR2 FYNNEI. CDR3 amino acids: CASSGLGANVLTF. In nucleotides, the CDR3 is TGTGCCAGCAGTGGTCTTGGGGCCAACGTCCTGACTTTC.

The gene calls are TRBV19 and TRBJ2-4, with 10 bases fitting TRBD2. Per the germline V gene, CDR1 is LNHDA and CDR2 is SQIVND (reference sequence). J lost 8 bases, V lost 3 bases, and 7 bases had no gene match. The CDR3 contains 15 residues. The CDR3 DNA reads TGTGCCAGTAGTATTCGAGCGGGGGGGCGAGACATTCAGTACTTC. Translated: CASSIRAGGRDIQYF.

The chain couples TRBV4-1 to TRBJ2-7, with D perhaps TRBD2 (5 bases). The V end lost 4 bases, the J end lost 2 bases, and 9 bases lay between the germline ends. Germline values: CDR1 MGHRA, CDR2 YSYEKL. The CDR3 extends over 13 amino acids. CDR3 sequence reads: CASSLGLAYEQYF. CDR3 in DNA: TGCGCCAGCAGCCTTGGACTGGCCTACGAGCAGTACTTC.

About this clone itself: Additional DNA sequences in this sample encode the identical CDR3. The genes are TRBV14 and TRBJ1-1, with D perhaps matching TRBD1 (5 bases). This CDR3 has 13 amino acids. Trimming removed 4 bases from V and 1 base from J, with 7 bases in between. The germline gives CDR1 SGHDN, CDR2 FVKESK. CDR3 amino acids: CASSLQGNTEAFF. In DNA form, the CDR3 reads TGTGCCAGCAGCCTCCAGGGGAACACTGAAGCTTTCTTT.

V usage is TRBV29-1 and J usage is TRBJ1-5; D uncertain. Per the germline V gene, CDR1 is SQVTM and CDR2 is ANQGSEA. V was shortened by 6 bases and J by 4 bases, with 16 bases between the two germline ends. The CDR3 spans 14 residues. The CDR3 loop reads CSVPSGLENQPQHF. CDR3 DNA sequence: TGCAGCGTACCAAGTGGTTTAGAGAATCAGCCCCAGCATTTT. Looking up the rest from reference TRBV29-1 and TRBJ1-5 gives the full variable domain: SAVISQKPSRDICQRGTSLTIQCQVDSQVTMMFWYRQQPGQSLTLIATANQGSEATYESGFVIDKFPISRPNLTFSTLTVSNMSPEDSSIYLCSVPSGLENQPQHFGDGTRLSIL.

The V call is TRBV6-6, the J call TRBJ2-1; TRBD2 agrees at 11 bases. The CDR3 runs to 16 residues. CDR1 and CDR2 from the germline V gene are MNHNY and SVGAGI (reference sequence). V lost 0 bases, J lost 4 bases, and 2 bases stayed unmatched. This CDR3 reads CASSYSGLAAYNEQFF. CDR3 DNA sequence: TGTGCCAGCAGTTACTCGGGACTAGCGGCTTACAATGAGCAGTTCTTC.

The chain couples TRBV7-9 to TRBJ1-4; D uncertain. V gave up 1 base and J gave up 7 bases, with 10 bases separating them. Germline V gene sequence: CDR1 SEHNR, CDR2 FQNEAQ (reference sequence). CDR3 size: 14 residues. The CDR3 sequence is CASSLVQNSEKLFF. Here the CDR3 DNA reads TGTGCCAGCAGCTTAGTACAGAATAGTGAAAAACTGTTTTTT.

The V and J genes are TRBV6-1 and TRBJ1-6; 8 bases match TRBD1. The germline V gene encodes CDR1 MNHNS and CDR2 SASEGT. This CDR3 has 16 residues. After removal of 2 bases from V and 9 bases from J, the junction contained 9 bases not matched to a gene. The DNA for the CDR3 is TGTGCCAGCAGTGAACATACGGACAGGGACGGTTCACCCCTCCACTTT. The encoded protein is CASSEHTDRDGSPLHF.

The V gene is TRBV9, the J gene TRBJ2-4; 8 positions match TRBD2. This CDR3 comprises 16 residues. CDR1 and CDR2 from the germline V gene are SGDLS and YYNGEE. V was pared by 4 bases and J by 0 bases, with 6 bases of the junction left unmatched. The CDR3 sequence is CASSPAGGIAKNIQYF. CDR3 nucleotide sequence: TGTGCCAGCAGCCCGGCGGGGGGAATAGCCAAAAACATTCAGTACTTC.

The chain combines TRBV19 with TRBJ2-2; D possibly corresponds to TRBD1 (6 bases). Per the germline V gene, CDR1 is LNHDA and CDR2 is SQIVND (reference sequence). Trimming cost V 10 bases and J 2 bases, with 17 bases left between them. The CDR3 runs 15 residues. CDR3 DNA sequence: TGTGCCACCTTGAACCGGGACATAAACACCGGGGAGCTGTTTTTT. Amino acid sequence: CATLNRDINTGELFF.

This clone has just a few counts. V usage is TRBV6-4 and J usage is TRBJ2-3, with 8 bases aligning to TRBD2. The CDR3 length is 16 residues. V lost 0 bases, J lost 4 bases, and 6 bases stayed unmatched. CDR1 is MRHNA, CDR2 SNTAGT, per germline. The CDR3 sequence: CASSDSGGARADTQYF. In DNA, the CDR3 is TGTGCCAGCAGTGACTCCGGGGGGGCGAGAGCAGATACGCAGTATTTT.

The chain links TRBV4-1 to TRBJ2-2; D is ambiguous. Germline values: CDR1 MGHRA, CDR2 YSYEKL. V shed 4 bases and J shed 5 bases, with 14 bases lying between them. The CDR3 sequence is 15 residues long. The CDR3 nucleotides read TGCGCCAGCAGCCCCTCCGAGGCGAGAACCGGGGAGCTGTTTTTT. This sequence encodes CASSPSEARTGELFF.

The genes are TRBV2 and TRBJ2-3, with D perhaps matching TRBD1 (6 bases). The V and J ends lost 5 bases and 10 bases respectively, with 16 bases between them. The CDR3 totals 13 residues. Germline lookup yields CDR1 SNHLY and CDR2 FYNNEI. The CDR3 spells CASSRDTGDPQYF. Written as DNA, the CDR3 is TGTGCCAGCAGTCGGGACACTGGGGATCCGCAGTATTTT. Full variable domain (missing parts from reference TRBV2 and TRBJ2-3): EPEVTQTPSHQVTQMGQEVILRCVPISNHLYFYWYRQILGQKVEFLVSFYNNEISEKSEIFDDQFSVERPDGSNFTLKIRSTKLEDSAMYFCASSRDTGDPQYFGPGTRLTVL.

This clone was found once. The V gene is TRBV7-8, the J gene TRBJ2-7, with D possibly being TRBD1 (5 bases). The CDR3 spans 14 residues. V gave up 5 bases and J gave up 2 bases, with 13 bases separating them. Germline V lookup: CDR1 SGHVS, CDR2 FQNEAQ. Written as DNA, the CDR3 is TGTGCCAGCAGCCCACGACAGAACCCCTACGAGCAGTACTTC. Translation gives CASSPRQNPYEQYF.

The J gene is TRBJ2-2, the V gene TRBV11-3; 8 bases are shared with TRBD1. J gave up 6 bases and V 5 bases, and 2 bases lay outside the gene matches. The CDR3 contains 13 residues. The V gene's germline CDR1 is SGHNT and CDR2 YENEEA. The CDR3 protein is CASSAQGAGELFF. In DNA form, the CDR3 reads TGTGCCAGCAGCGCACAGGGGGCCGGGGAGCTGTTTTTT.